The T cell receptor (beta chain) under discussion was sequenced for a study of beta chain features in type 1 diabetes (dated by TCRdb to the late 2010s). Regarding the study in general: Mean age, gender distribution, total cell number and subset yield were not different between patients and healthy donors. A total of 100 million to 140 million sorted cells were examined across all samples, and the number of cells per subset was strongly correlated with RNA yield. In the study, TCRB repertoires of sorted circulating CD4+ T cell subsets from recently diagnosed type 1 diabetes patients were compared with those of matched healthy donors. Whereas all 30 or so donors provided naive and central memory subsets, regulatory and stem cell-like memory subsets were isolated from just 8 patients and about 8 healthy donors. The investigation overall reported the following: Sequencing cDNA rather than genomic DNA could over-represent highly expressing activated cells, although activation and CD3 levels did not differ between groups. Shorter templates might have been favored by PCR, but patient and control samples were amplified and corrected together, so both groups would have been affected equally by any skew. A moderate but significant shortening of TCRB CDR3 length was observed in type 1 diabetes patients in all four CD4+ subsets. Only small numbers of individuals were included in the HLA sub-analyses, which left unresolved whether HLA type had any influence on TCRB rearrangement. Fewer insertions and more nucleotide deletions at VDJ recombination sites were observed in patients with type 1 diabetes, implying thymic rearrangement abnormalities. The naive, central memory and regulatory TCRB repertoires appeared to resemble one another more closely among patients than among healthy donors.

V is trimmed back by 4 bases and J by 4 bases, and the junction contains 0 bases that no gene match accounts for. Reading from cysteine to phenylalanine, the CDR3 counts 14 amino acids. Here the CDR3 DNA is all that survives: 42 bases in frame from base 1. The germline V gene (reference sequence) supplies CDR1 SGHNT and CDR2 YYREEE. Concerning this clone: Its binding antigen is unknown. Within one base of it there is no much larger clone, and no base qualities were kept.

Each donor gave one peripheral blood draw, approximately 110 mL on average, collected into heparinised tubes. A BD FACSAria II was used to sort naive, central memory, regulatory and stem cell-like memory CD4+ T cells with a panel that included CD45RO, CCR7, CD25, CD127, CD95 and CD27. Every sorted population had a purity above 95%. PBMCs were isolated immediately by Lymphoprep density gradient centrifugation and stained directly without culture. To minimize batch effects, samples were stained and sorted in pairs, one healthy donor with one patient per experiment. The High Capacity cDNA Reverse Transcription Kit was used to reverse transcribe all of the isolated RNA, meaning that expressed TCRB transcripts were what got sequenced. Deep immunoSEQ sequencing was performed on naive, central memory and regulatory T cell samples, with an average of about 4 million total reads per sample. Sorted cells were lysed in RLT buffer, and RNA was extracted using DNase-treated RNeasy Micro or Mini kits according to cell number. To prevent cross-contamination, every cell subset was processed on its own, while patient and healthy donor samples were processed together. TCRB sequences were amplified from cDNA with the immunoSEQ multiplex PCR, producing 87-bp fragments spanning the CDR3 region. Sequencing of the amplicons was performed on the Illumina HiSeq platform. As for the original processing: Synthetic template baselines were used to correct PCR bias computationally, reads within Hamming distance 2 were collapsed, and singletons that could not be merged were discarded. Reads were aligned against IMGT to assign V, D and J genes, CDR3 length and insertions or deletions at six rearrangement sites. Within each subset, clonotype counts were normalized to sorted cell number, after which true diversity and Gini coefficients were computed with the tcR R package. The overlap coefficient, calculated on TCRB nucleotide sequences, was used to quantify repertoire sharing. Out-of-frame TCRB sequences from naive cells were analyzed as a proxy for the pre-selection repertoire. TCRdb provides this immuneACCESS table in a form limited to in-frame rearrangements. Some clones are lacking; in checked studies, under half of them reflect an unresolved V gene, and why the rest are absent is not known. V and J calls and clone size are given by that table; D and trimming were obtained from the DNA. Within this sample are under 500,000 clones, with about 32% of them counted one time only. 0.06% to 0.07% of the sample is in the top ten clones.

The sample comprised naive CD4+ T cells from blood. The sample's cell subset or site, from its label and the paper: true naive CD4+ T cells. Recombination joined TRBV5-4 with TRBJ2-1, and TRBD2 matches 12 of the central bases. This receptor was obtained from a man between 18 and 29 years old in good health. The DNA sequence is TGTGCCAGCAGCGGACTAGCGGGGTACAATGAGCAGTTCTTC. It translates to CASSGLAGYNEQFF.